This T cell receptor (beta chain) came from a study of immune heterogeneity within non-small cell lung tumors. Study-wide results and caveats: Significant yet moderate, the positive correlation between local T-cell clonality and local tumor mutational burden reached an R of about 0.35. The study found identical dominant CDR3 beta clonotypes recurring across tumor sites within a patient, alongside site-unique high-frequency clones.

This clonotype has a count of ten or more. Its antigen is still unknown. It was with 32 V and 13 J primers that multiplex PCR amplified TCR beta CDR3. TCRdb independently ran MiXCR on the multiplex PCR reads; one entry per CDR3 protein. The sample lists 6,000 to 6,500 distinct CDR3 sequences, 22% seen once, with 8.6% in the top ten. Template material for each sample was 550 to 700 ng of bulk tumor genomic DNA. Primary tumors were biopsied several times each, far apart, intraoperatively. These patients got curative surgery after being newly diagnosed with untreated non-small cell lung cancer. Everyone who gave samples had just been diagnosed with non-small cell lung cancer and was having surgery with curative intent. This sequence originates from a man aged 65 to 85 with non-small cell lung cancer. The sequenced sample consisted of lung tumor tissue.

The chain's CDR3 is CASSLIGNDYGYTF. The CDR3, as DNA: TGTGCCAGCAGCTTGATAGGTAATGACTATGGCTACACCTTC. J is TRBJ1-2 and V is TRBV5-4; the D is unclear. The CDR3 is 14 amino acids. Trimming took 1 base from V and 3 from J, leaving 10 bases between them. Looked up from germline, CDR1 is SGHNT and CDR2 is YYREEE (reference sequence). Looking up the rest from reference TRBV5-4 and TRBJ1-2 gives the full variable domain: ETGVTQSPTHLIKTRGQQVTLRCSSQSGHNTVSWYQQALGQGPQFIFQYYREEENGRGNFPPRFSGLQFPNYSSELNVNALELDDSALYLCASSLIGNDYGYTFGSGTRLTVV.